The 10 T cell receptor beta chains below all came from one sample that was sequenced in a study of blood T cell repertoires in COVID-19. Produced via immunoSEQ multiplex PCR; TCRdb's table is partial and in-frame only. The sample lists around 160,000 clones, approximately 80% seen once, with 30% to 45% in the top ten. Sequences were obtained from peripheral blood. These receptors were collected from a human donor in a cohort sampled during active COVID-19.

This clone was detected once. This sequence joins TRBV7-2 and TRBJ2-1; 12 bases line up with TRBD2. CDR3 length: 15 amino acids. V was clipped by 1 base and J by 9 bases; unmatched bases: 4. Germline-derived CDR1 and CDR2 are SGHTA and FQGNSA. As DNA, the CDR3 is TGTGCCAGCAGCTTAGGCCGACTAGCGGGGGTTGAGCAGTTCTTC. Its protein product is CASSLGRLAGVEQFF.

This clone was seen only a few times. CDR3 nucleotides: TGTGCCACCTCGACAGGGGCCTACGAGCAGTACTTC. Amino acid sequence: CATSTGAYEQYF. The V gene is TRBV28, the J gene TRBJ2-7; 8 nucleotides align to TRBD1. V was clipped by 10 bases and J by 2 bases; unmatched bases: 4. The CDR3 length is 12 residues. Germline assignment: CDR1 MDHEN and CDR2 SYDVKM.

This sequence joins TRBV5-5 and TRBJ2-7; D is undetermined. Trimming removed 4 bases at V and 3 bases at J, with 8 bases between. Germline assignment: CDR1 SGHKS and CDR2 YYEKEE (reference sequence). The CDR3 runs 12 residues. CDR3 DNA sequence: TGTGCCAGCAGCGTCCCAGGCTACGAGCAGTACTTC. Protein: CASSVPGYEQYF.

V gene TRBV5-1 combines with J gene TRBJ1-1; 7 bases line up with TRBD1. The CDR3 sequence is 14 residues long. V trimming: 6 bases; J trimming: 5 bases; junction bases outside the gene matches: 10. Germline V gene lookup returns CDR1 SGHRS and CDR2 YFSETQ. CDR3 sequence: CASTPRGVGTEAFF. CDR3 nucleotide sequence: TGCGCCAGCACCCCCAGGGGGGTGGGAACTGAAGCTTTCTTT.

The chain is built from TRBV5-1 and TRBJ1-2, with 8 bases fitting TRBD1. The CDR3 is made up of 13 amino acids. V shed 2 bases, J shed 10 bases, and the junction held 7 bases outside the gene matches. CDR1 is SGHRS and CDR2 is YFSETQ in the germline V gene. CDR3 sequence: CASSFTDREDYTF. In DNA form, the CDR3 reads TGCGCCAGCAGCTTTACGGACAGGGAGGACTACACCTTC.

The gene calls are TRBV28 and TRBJ2-3; TRBD2 matches 16 bases. J was trimmed by 2 bases and V by 5 bases; bases with no gene match: 7. The CDR3 is 18 amino acids. Germline V lookup: CDR1 MDHEN, CDR2 SYDVKM. The CDR3 DNA reads TGTGCCAGCAGTCCACAGGGACTAGCGGGGGGGCACACAGATACGCAGTATTTT. It yields the protein CASSPQGLAGGHTDTQYF.

V gene TRBV20-1 combines with J gene TRBJ1-5, with unresolved D. The CDR3 has 14 amino acids. With 3 bases removed from V and 4 bases from J, the gap between germline ends came to 13 bases. Germline V gives CDR1 DFQATT, CDR2 SNEGSKA (reference sequence). The chain's CDR3 is CSASVPFQNQPQHF. CDR3 nucleotide sequence: TGCAGTGCTAGTGTCCCTTTTCAGAATCAGCCCCAGCATTTT.

The chain has TRBV28 and TRBJ1-2, with no clear D. V lost 5 bases and J lost 4, with 14 bases in between. The CDR3 contains 14 residues. Per germline, CDR1 MDHEN and CDR2 SYDVKM. The CDR3 is CASSVRIRGYGYTF. The CDR3 DNA follows: TGTGCCAGCAGTGTCAGGATTCGGGGCTATGGCTACACCTTC.

The rearrangement uses TRBV9 and TRBJ1-2; no definite D call. The CDR3 loop spans 14 amino acids. Germline V gene lookup returns CDR1 SGDLS and CDR2 YYNGEE. V gave up 4 bases and J gave up 5 bases, with 15 bases separating them. The CDR3 protein is CASSTGGAVYGYTF. The CDR3 DNA reads as TGTGCCAGCAGCACGGGAGGAGCTGTGTATGGCTACACCTTC.

V usage is TRBV28 and J usage is TRBJ1-5; D is ambiguous. The CDR3 totals 14 residues. Trimming removed 3 bases from V and 0 bases from J, with 6 bases in between. The germline CDR1 and CDR2 sequences are MDHEN and SYDVKM. The chain's CDR3 is CASSLTLSNQPQHF. CDR3 nucleotide sequence: TGTGCCAGCAGTTTGACACTTAGCAATCAGCCCCAGCATTTT.